This record covers a single T cell receptor (beta chain). Its antigen is unknown. A much more abundant neighbour one base away suggests this may be a read error. With a J-beta primer mix and a sample-barcoded 5' primer, a second PCR ran about 7 to 12 cycles. TCRdb analysed the 5' RACE reads with MiXCR anew, one entry per CDR3 protein. Among around 1,600,000 distinct CDR3 sequences listed, roughly two fifths were seen once. Total RNA extraction produced at least 5.5 micrograms (per sample) for the study. The data were obtained in a study of blood T cells in healthy people across ages. Findings and caveats of the study: Older age coincided with a roughly linear decline in TCR beta diversity per million T cells.

The sequence derives from a woman aged 18-35 years in good health. Sequencing was carried out using blood.

Here the CDR3 reads CASSLGGHLYDYTF. DNA of the CDR3: TGTGCCAGCAGTTTAGGAGGTCATTTATATGACTACACCTTC. The rearrangement joins TRBV12-3 or TRBV12-4 to TRBJ1-2, with D uncertain. The CDR3 length is 14 residues.